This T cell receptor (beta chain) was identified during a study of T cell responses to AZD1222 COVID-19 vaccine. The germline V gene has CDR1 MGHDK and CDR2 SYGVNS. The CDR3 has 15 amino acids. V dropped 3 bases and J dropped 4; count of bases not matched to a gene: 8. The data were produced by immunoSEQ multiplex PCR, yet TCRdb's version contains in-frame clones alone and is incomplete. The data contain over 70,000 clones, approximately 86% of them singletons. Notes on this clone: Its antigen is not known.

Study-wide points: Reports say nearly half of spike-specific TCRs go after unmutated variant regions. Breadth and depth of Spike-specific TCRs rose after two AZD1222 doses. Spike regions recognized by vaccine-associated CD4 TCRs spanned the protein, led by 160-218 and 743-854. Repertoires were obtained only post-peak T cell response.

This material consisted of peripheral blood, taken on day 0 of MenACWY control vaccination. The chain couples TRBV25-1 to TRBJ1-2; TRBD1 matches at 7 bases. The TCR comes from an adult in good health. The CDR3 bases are TGTGCCAGCAGTGAGGGGTCCAGGGGGATCTATGGCTACACCTTC. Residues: CASSEGSRGIYGYTF.